One and the same sample provided the 32 T cell receptor beta chains below, sequenced in a study of cytomegalovirus exposure and HLA in healthy donors. This PCR relied on a set of 60 Vbeta primers and 13 Jbeta primers. Clones were read by immunoSEQ multiplex PCR, and TCRdb kept only the in-frame ones, dropping some. The table includes tens of thousands of clones, approximately 89% detected once. The material sequenced was PBMCs. All receptors derive from a young man in good health and CMV-seropositive.

V and J are TRBV19 and TRBJ1-2; 10 nucleotides agree with TRBD1. This CDR3 spans 14 amino acids. The germline gives CDR1 LNHDA, CDR2 SQIVND (reference sequence). V shed 7 bases and J 7 bases; nucleotides not matched to a gene: 9. The CDR3 DNA reads as TGTGCCAGTACACACACCGACAGGGGGCTTGGCTACACCTTC. It codes for CASTHTDRGLGYTF.

The CDR3 coding sequence is TGTGCCAGCAGCTTGCGGGACAGCCTCGGCTATGGCTACACCTTC. As protein: CASSLRDSLGYGYTF. The chain is built from TRBV5-4 and TRBJ1-2, with TRBD1 identical over 7 bases. The junction had 7 bases not matched to a gene; V was cut back by 1 base and J by 4 bases. CDR3 length equals 15 residues. Germline values: CDR1 SGHNT, CDR2 YYREEE (reference sequence).

The table lists this clone with a few counts. Other DNA sequences in the sample encode the same CDR3. The chain couples TRBV5-4 to TRBJ2-5, with D perhaps TRBD1 (7 bases). Per germline, CDR1 SGHNT and CDR2 YYREEE (reference sequence). The CDR3 extends over 15 amino acids. The V end lost 2 bases, the J end lost 2 bases, and 13 bases lay between the germline ends. CDR3 DNA: TGTGCCAGCAGCTTAGGAGGGACAGCTCAAGAGACCCAGTACTTC. As protein: CASSLGGTAQETQYF.

This chain joins TRBV6-5 and TRBJ1-6; D is possibly TRBD1 (5 bases). V was clipped by 0 bases and J by 8 bases, with 14 bases between them. The CDR3 has 16 amino acids. Germline-derived CDR1 and CDR2 are MNHEY and SVGAGI. The CDR3: CASSYSMAQGHSPLHF. CDR3 DNA sequence: TGTGCCAGCAGTTACTCGATGGCGCAGGGCCATTCACCCCTCCACTTT.

In its sample, this clone was seen once. This chain links TRBV5-1 with TRBJ2-6; D unclear. CDR3 length: 13 amino acids. V lost 7 bases, J lost 4 bases, and 9 bases lay in between. Germline CDR1 is SGHRS and CDR2 is YFSETQ. CDR3 in amino acids: CASARAGANVLTF. In DNA, the CDR3 is TGCGCCAGCGCGCGAGCAGGGGCCAACGTCCTGACTTTC.

For the CDR3, the DNA is TGTGCCAGCAGCTTAAGTCGACTAGCGGGAGGCGACGAGCAGTACTTC. This sequence encodes CASSLSRLAGGDEQYF. This sequence joins TRBV7-8 and TRBJ2-7; 13 nucleotides align to TRBD2. The V gene's germline CDR1 is SGHVS and CDR2 FQNEAQ. With V trimmed by 2 bases and J by 5 bases, 6 bases remained unmatched. The CDR3 spans 16 residues.

The gene calls are TRBV29-1 and TRBJ2-7, with a possible D match to TRBD1 (6 bases). CDR3 length: 15 amino acids. V was pared by 6 bases and J by 0 bases, with 18 bases between. In germline, CDR1 is SQVTM, CDR2 ANQGSEA. The CDR3 reads CSVGQGTLSSYEQYF. The CDR3 nucleotides read TGCAGCGTGGGCCAGGGGACCTTGAGCTCCTACGAGCAGTACTTC.

This clone has just one count. The V gene is TRBV27, the J gene TRBJ2-1; 7 bases map to TRBD1. The V and J ends lost 8 bases and 8 bases, in that order; junction bases with no gene match: 0. The CDR3 totals 10 residues. Germline assignment: CDR1 MNHEY and CDR2 SMNVEV (reference sequence). The CDR3 sequence is CASDRDEQFF. In DNA, the CDR3 is TGTGCCAGCGACAGGGATGAGCAGTTCTTC.

This clone has a single count. The rearrangement uses TRBV5-1 and TRBJ2-3; D gene ambiguous. From germline, CDR1 is SGHRS and CDR2 YFSETQ. This CDR3 spans 13 amino acids. V lost 1 base, J lost 0 bases, and 3 bases lay in between. The DNA of the CDR3 is TGCGCCAGCAGCTTGACTAGCACAGATACGCAGTATTTT. Its protein product is CASSLTSTDTQYF.

The V and J genes are TRBV7-2 and TRBJ2-1; TRBD2 aligns across 12 bases. The CDR3 spans 16 residues. Germline V gives CDR1 SGHTA, CDR2 FQGNSA. Trimming removed 2 bases from V and 4 bases from J; junction bases left unmatched: 3. CDR3 region: CASSLRGTSGYNEQFF. The CDR3 DNA sequence: TGTGCCAGCAGCTTACGCGGGACTAGCGGGTACAATGAGCAGTTCTTC.

The rearrangement uses TRBV2 and TRBJ2-7, with TRBD1 identical over 7 bases. The germline V gene encodes CDR1 SNHLY and CDR2 FYNNEI. V lost 6 bases to trimming and J lost 1 base; unmatched junction nucleotides: 12. The CDR3 has 16 amino acids. The CDR3 DNA reads TGTGCCAGCAGACCGCCTCGGATGACAGGGTCCTACGAGCAGTACTTC. Translation gives CASRPPRMTGSYEQYF.

This chain joins TRBV19 and TRBJ2-2; 7 bases agree with TRBD1. Unmatched junction bases numbered 9, after V lost 4 bases and J lost 7 bases. The CDR3 is 15 amino acids. Germline CDR1 and CDR2: LNHDA and SQIVND (reference sequence). CDR3 DNA sequence: TGTGCCAGTAGTACACTAAGGGGGCGGGTCGGGGAGCTGTTTTTT. Its translation: CASSTLRGRVGELFF. The variable domain in full, completed from reference TRBV19 and TRBJ2-2, reads DGGITQSPKYLFRKEGQNVTLSCEQNLNHDAMYWYRQDPGQGLRLIYYSQIVNDFQKGDIAEGYSVSREKKESFPLTVTSAQKNPTAFYLCASSTLRGRVGELFFGEGSRLTVL.

Only a few counts were recorded for this clone. The chain couples TRBV2 to TRBJ2-7, with 12 bases aligning to TRBD1. From germline, CDR1 is SNHLY and CDR2 FYNNEI. The CDR3 totals 15 residues. Germline trimming cut 4 bases from V and 3 bases from J; bases unmatched to any gene: 4. The CDR3 DNA reads TGTGCCAGCAGTGCCGGGACAGGGGGCGTCTACGAGCAGTACTTC. Encoded protein: CASSAGTGGVYEQYF.

The V call is TRBV5-4, the J call TRBJ2-1; 14 bases match TRBD2. This CDR3 region has 17 residues. V was pared by 4 bases and J by 3 bases, with 6 bases of the junction left unmatched. Germline-derived CDR1 and CDR2 are SGHNT and YYREEE (reference sequence). The CDR3 loop is CASSPGTSGSIYNEQFF. In nucleotides, the CDR3 is TGTGCCAGCAGCCCGGGGACTAGCGGGAGCATCTACAATGAGCAGTTCTTC.

The V gene is TRBV5-4, the J gene TRBJ1-1; TRBD1 matches at 7 bases. CDR1 is SGHNT, CDR2 YYREEE, per germline (reference sequence). The CDR3 runs 12 residues. Losses at the gene ends were 4 bases for V and 4 bases for J; bases not matched to a gene: 1. Here the CDR3 DNA reads TGTGCCAGCAGCAGACAGGGCACTGAAGCTTTCTTT. Amino acid sequence: CASSRQGTEAFF.

This clone was seen more than once but under ten times. This rearrangement joins TRBV28 to TRBJ1-3; 7 nucleotides agree with TRBD1. CDR1 MDHEN and CDR2 SYDVKM come from the germline V gene. With 7 bases clipped from V and 0 bases from J, the junction kept 9 bases outside the gene matches. The CDR3 totals 16 residues. The CDR3 is CASTPDRSFSGNTIYF. The CDR3 DNA reads as TGTGCCAGCACCCCGGACAGGAGTTTCTCTGGAAACACCATATATTTT. Looking up the rest from reference TRBV28 and TRBJ1-3 gives the full variable domain: DVKVTQSSRYLVKRTGEKVFLECVQDMDHENMFWYRQDPGLGLRLIYFSYDVKMKEKGDIPEGYSVSREKKERFSLILESASTNQTSMYLCASTPDRSFSGNTIYFGEGSWLTVV.

The V call is TRBV27, the J call TRBJ2-6; TRBD2 matches 13 bases. In germline, CDR1 is MNHEY, CDR2 SMNVEV (reference sequence). V was clipped by 8 bases and J by 4 bases; unmatched bases: 5. The CDR3 consists of 16 residues. The CDR3 here is CASGLAGASGANVLTF. The CDR3 bases are TGTGCCAGCGGACTAGCGGGAGCTTCAGGGGCCAACGTCCTGACTTTC.

The chain carries TRBV6-1 and TRBJ2-5; 11 nucleotides match TRBD1. Germline V gives CDR1 MNHNS, CDR2 SASEGT. The junction had 4 bases not matched to a gene; V was cut back by 6 bases and J by 1 base. The CDR3 sequence is 15 residues long. CDR3 coding DNA: TGTGCCAGCAGACCCGGGACAGGGGGCCAAGAGACCCAGTACTTC. Protein sequence: CASRPGTGGQETQYF.

J is TRBJ2-7 and V is TRBV6-5; 10 positions agree with TRBD2. CDR3 length: 14 amino acids. CDR1 is MNHEY, CDR2 SVGAGI, per germline. V lost 7 bases, J lost 7 bases, and 10 bases stayed unmatched. Written as DNA, the CDR3 is TGTGCCAGCAAAAATCTAGCGGGAGTGGGGGAGCAGTACTTC. Translating gives CASKNLAGVGEQYF.

The V gene is TRBV5-4, the J gene TRBJ2-1, with D perhaps TRBD2 (6 bases). The germline V gene encodes CDR1 SGHNT and CDR2 YYREEE (reference sequence). This CDR3 is built from 16 residues. Trimming stripped 2 bases from V and 3 bases from J, with 15 bases between. The CDR3 spells CASSLGTPRRYNEQFF. The CDR3, as DNA: TGTGCCAGCAGCTTAGGGACTCCCCGGCGCTACAATGAGCAGTTCTTC.

The chain recombines TRBV14 with TRBJ2-2; maybe TRBD1 (5 bases). Germline V gives CDR1 SGHDN, CDR2 FVKESK. The CDR3 covers 15 residues. V gave up 3 bases and J gave up 1 base, with 9 bases separating them. The CDR3 loop is CASSQTAWNTGELFF. The CDR3 region has the DNA TGTGCCAGCAGCCAGACAGCGTGGAACACCGGGGAGCTGTTTTTT. Complete variable domain (other parts from reference TRBV14 and TRBJ2-2): EAGVTQFPSHSVIEKGQTVTLRCDPISGHDNLYWYRRVMGKEIKFLLHFVKESKQDESGMPNNRFLAERTGGTYSTLKVQPAELEDSGVYFCASSQTAWNTGELFFGEGSRLTVL.

The chain uses TRBV18 and TRBJ2-1; no reliable D call. This CDR3 region has 15 residues. Germline CDR1 is KGHSH and CDR2 is LQKENI. Trimming removed 0 bases at V and 4 bases at J, with 10 bases between. Here the CDR3 DNA reads TGTGCCAGCTCACCACCCCCCTTCCCGTACAATGAGCAGTTCTTC. Its translation: CASSPPPFPYNEQFF. Complete variable domain (other parts from reference TRBV18 and TRBJ2-1): NAGVMQNPRHLVRRRGQEARLRCSPMKGHSHVYWYRQLPEEGLKFMVYLQKENIIDESGMPKERFSAEFPKEGPSILRIQQVVRGDSAAYFCASSPPPFPYNEQFFGPGTRLTVL.

The chain is built from TRBV7-9 and TRBJ2-7; 8 nucleotides line up with TRBD2. V trimming: 1 base; J trimming: 6 bases; junction bases outside the gene matches: 11. CDR1 and CDR2 (germline): SEHNR, FQNEAQ (reference sequence). CDR3 length: 16 amino acids. CDR3 nucleotide sequence: TGTGCCAGCAGCTTAGGGTCCGGGAGGGCCTCTCCCGAGCAGTACTTC. Encoded protein: CASSLGSGRASPEQYF.

This clone was seen a few times. The chain is built from TRBV7-9 and TRBJ2-2; TRBD2 is a possible D gene (5 bases). Germline CDR1 SEHNR, CDR2 FQNEAQ (reference sequence). The CDR3 extends over 18 amino acids. The V and J ends lost 5 bases and 5 bases respectively, with 24 bases between them. The CDR3 bases are TGTGCCAGCAGCCCCCGAGACCGACTACTTCGCAGTACCGGGGAGCTGTTTTTT. Translated: CASSPRDRLLRSTGELFF.

To note about this clone: At the DNA level, this CDR3 is encoded by other sequences in the same sample as well. The chain joins TRBV7-9 to TRBJ1-1; D remains ambiguous. V lost 5 bases, J lost 8 bases, and 12 bases lay in between. The CDR3 has 12 amino acids. Germline CDR1 is SEHNR and CDR2 is FQNEAQ (reference sequence). The CDR3 here is CASSRRGAEAFF. The CDR3 DNA is TGTGCCAGCAGCCGGCGGGGTGCAGAAGCTTTCTTT.

This chain uses TRBV5-3 with TRBJ2-3, with 7 bases lining up with TRBD2. TRBV5-3 is an ORF, and what it does is uncertain. V dropped 6 bases and J dropped 2; count of bases not matched to a gene: 6. This CDR3 region has 14 residues. The CDR3 nucleotides are TGTGCCAGAAACCAAGCGGGATCCACAGATACGCAGTATTTT. This sequence encodes CARNQAGSTDTQYF.

The V call is TRBV5-4, the J call TRBJ2-7; TRBD2 matches 8 bases. This CDR3 spans 16 amino acids. J gave up 6 bases and V 0 bases, and 11 bases lay outside the gene matches. The V gene's germline CDR1 is SGHNT and CDR2 YYREEE (reference sequence). CDR3 nucleotide sequence: TGTGCCAGCAGCTTGGGGGGGTCGCTGGCGGGAGGCGAGCAGTACTTC. It yields the protein CASSLGGSLAGGEQYF.

The chain carries TRBV2 and TRBJ2-7; 9 bases are a match to TRBD1. Germline trimming cut 6 bases from V and 3 bases from J; bases unmatched to any gene: 3. CDR1 is SNHLY, CDR2 FYNNEI, per germline. The CDR3 is 13 residues long. This CDR3 is CASRGTGLYEQYF. Written as DNA, the CDR3 is TGTGCCAGCAGAGGGACAGGGCTCTACGAGCAGTACTTC.

The V call is TRBV5-1, the J call TRBJ2-7; TRBD1 matches at 10 bases. Trimming took 4 bases from V and 3 from J; bases not matched to a gene: 7. CDR1 and CDR2 from the germline V gene are SGHRS and YFSETQ. This CDR3 has 15 residues. The CDR3 DNA is TGCGCCAGCAGCCCCGGACAGGGGGGTTTCTACGAGCAGTACTTC. As protein: CASSPGQGGFYEQYF.

The V and J genes are TRBV7-8 and TRBJ2-7; 7 bases line up with TRBD1. The V gene's germline CDR1 is SGHVS and CDR2 FQNEAQ. The CDR3 is 14 residues long. Trimming took 3 bases from V and 6 from J; bases not matched to a gene: 8. The CDR3 nucleotides are TGTGCCAGCAGCTTCCTTGGACAGGACGGCGAGCAGTACTTC. Its protein is CASSFLGQDGEQYF. The variable domain in full, with the rest retrieved from reference TRBV7-8 and TRBJ2-7, is GAGVSQSPRYKVAKRGQDVALRCDPISGHVSLFWYQQALGQGPEFLTYFQNEAQLDKSGLPSDRFFAERPEGSVSTLKIQRTQQEDSAVYLCASSFLGQDGEQYFGPGTRLTVT.

The chain is built from TRBV5-1 and TRBJ2-3; TRBD2 is a possible D gene (6 bases). Germline V gives CDR1 SGHRS, CDR2 YFSETQ. Trimming removed 0 bases from V and 0 bases from J, with 8 bases in between. This CDR3 is 15 amino acids long. CDR3 sequence (DNA): TGCGCCAGCAGCTTGGGGGACTTTAGCACAGATACGCAGTATTTT. Its translation: CASSLGDFSTDTQYF.

The J gene is TRBJ2-6, the V gene TRBV29-1, with a tentative D call TRBD2 (6 bases). Germline CDR1 and CDR2: SQVTM and ANQGSEA. V lost 4 bases and J 4 bases, leaving 11 bases between the germline ends. There are 14 residues in the CDR3. CDR3 sequence: CSVVEGSGANVLTF. The CDR3, as DNA: TGCAGCGTTGTGGAGGGTTCAGGGGCCAACGTCCTGACTTTC.